This T cell receptor (beta chain) was sequenced during a study of blood T cell repertoires in COVID-19. Study summary: Both acute and convalescent COVID-19 samples were obtained from the United States, Italy and Spain. PBMCs, B-cell-depleted T cells, or T cells provided the cDNA or gDNA that made up the material.

As handled by the study authors: Quantification of nucleated cells was approximated via reference gene primer amplification. TCRdb keeps only in-frame clones here, not all; method: immunoSEQ multiplex PCR. The V and J calls and clone size are taken from that table; D and trimming were inferred from the DNA. The sample shows about 400,000 clones, more than 70% of them seen only once. What was sequenced was peripheral blood. The TCR was taken from a man aged 40-55 years with acute or convalescent COVID-19.

The CDR3 nucleotides are TGTGCCAGCAGCTGGCGAGCCGGGACAGGCCAGTACGAGCAGTACTTC. This sequence encodes CASSWRAGTGQYEQYF. The chain uses TRBV5-8 and TRBJ2-7; 8 bases line up with TRBD1. The J segment lost 4 bases and the V segment lost 3 bases, leaving 12 bases of the junction unmatched. The CDR3 sequence is 16 residues long. Germline V gene sequence: CDR1 SGHTS, CDR2 YDEGEE.